Each of the 16 T cell receptor beta chains below was sequenced from the same sample in a study of T cell changes during pregnancy in multiple sclerosis. The assay was immunoSEQ multiplex PCR, and TCRdb's table has in-frame clones only and misses some. Among 55,000 to 70,000 clones listed, 92% were seen once. The source was peripheral blood, collected in the second trimester of pregnancy. These TCRs come from a female donor in good health, enrolled as a control in a pregnancy study.

The chain employs TRBV9 and TRBJ2-3; 8 bases align to TRBD2. The V and J ends lost 3 bases and 2 bases, in that order; junction bases with no gene match: 5. The germline V gene encodes CDR1 SGDLS and CDR2 YYNGEE. The CDR3 totals 15 residues. In DNA form, the CDR3 reads TGTGCCAGCAGCGCACTAGCGGCAAACACAGATACGCAGTATTTT. Translated, it gives CASSALAANTDTQYF.

The chain recombines TRBV2 with TRBJ2-7; a weak D match, TRBD1 (6 bases). The CDR3 spans 13 residues. The V end lost 6 bases, the J end lost 2 bases, and 11 bases lay between the germline ends. Germline V lookup: CDR1 SNHLY, CDR2 FYNNEI. The CDR3 protein is CASRAGVAYEQYF. CDR3 in DNA: TGTGCCAGCAGGGCAGGGGTGGCCTACGAGCAGTACTTC.

This rearrangement joins TRBV5-4 to TRBJ2-7; 9 positions match TRBD1. The J segment lost 2 bases and the V segment lost 5 bases, leaving 8 bases of the junction unmatched. Germline V CDR1 and CDR2: SGHNT, YYREEE (reference sequence). The CDR3 is 15 residues long. The CDR3 DNA is TGTGCCAGCAGTGGGGACAGGGACCCAGCCTACGAGCAGTACTTC. The encoded protein is CASSGDRDPAYEQYF.

The chain combines TRBV5-6 with TRBJ2-6; no definite D call. The CDR3 contains 13 residues. Germline V gene sequence: CDR1 SGHDT, CDR2 YYEEEE. Trimming shortened V by 2 bases and J by 3 bases, and 3 bases separated the two germline ends. CDR3 coding DNA: TGTGCCAGCAGCTTTTATGGGGCCAACGTCCTGACTTTC. It translates to CASSFYGANVLTF.

This chain connects TRBV19 to TRBJ2-2; 7 bases align to TRBD1. CDR1 is LNHDA and CDR2 is SQIVND in the germline V gene (reference sequence). After removal of 5 bases from V and 2 bases from J, the junction contained 8 bases not matched to a gene. The CDR3 loop spans 16 amino acids. CDR3 sequence reads: CASSLAGTANTGELFF. The CDR3 region has the DNA TGTGCCAGTAGTTTAGCCGGGACAGCTAACACCGGGGAGCTGTTTTTT.

This clone has just a few counts. The chain joins TRBV14 to TRBJ1-2, with a tentative D call TRBD1 (5 bases). The V end was cut by 1 base, the J end by 8 bases, with 11 bases between. The germline CDR1 and CDR2 sequences are SGHDN and FVKESK. This CDR3 comprises 13 residues. Here the CDR3 DNA reads TGTGCCAGCAGCCAAGCCAGGGCCGGAGGCTACACCTTC. Translated: CASSQARAGGYTF.

The CDR3 here is CASGRGGRSDPDTQYF. CDR3 DNA: TGTGCCAGTGGACGAGGAGGGAGGAGCGACCCAGATACGCAGTATTTT. V and J are TRBV21-1 and TRBJ2-3; the D call in the table, TRBD2, was not verified against the DNA. TRBV21-1 is a listed pseudogene. The CDR3 is made up of 16 amino acids.

V usage is TRBV7-9 and J usage is TRBJ1-3, with D perhaps TRBD1 (6 bases). The CDR3 sequence is 15 residues long. Between the trimmed V and J ends, which lost 2 bases and 0 bases, there was a span of 8 bases. Germline V gives CDR1 SEHNR, CDR2 FQNEAQ (reference sequence). CDR3 loop: CASSLPQGSGNTIYF. In nucleotides, the CDR3 is TGTGCCAGCAGCTTACCACAGGGCTCTGGAAACACCATATATTTT.

The V and J genes are TRBV11-2 and TRBJ2-7; 9 bases agree with TRBD2. The length of the CDR3 is 17 residues. Trimming at V came to 3 bases and at J to 0 bases, leaving 9 bases not matched to a gene. Germline V gene lookup returns CDR1 SGHAT and CDR2 FQNNGV. In DNA, the CDR3 is TGTGCCAGCAGCTTCGGGGCGGGAGGGCCTATCTCCTACGAGCAGTACTTC. Its protein product is CASSFGAGGPISYEQYF.

This clone was counted once. V usage is TRBV27 and J usage is TRBJ1-5; D is uncertain. Germline V gene lookup returns CDR1 MNHEY and CDR2 SMNVEV (reference sequence). This CDR3 has 14 residues. Trimming took off 7 bases at V and 0 bases at J, with 10 bases between the two ends. CDR3: CASIRGDSNQPQHF. The CDR3 coding sequence is TGTGCCAGCATCCGAGGTGATAGCAATCAGCCCCAGCATTTT.

The chain recombines TRBV2 with TRBJ1-1; 8 nucleotides align to TRBD1. After removal of 7 bases from V and 3 bases from J, the junction contained 4 bases not matched to a gene. The CDR3 extends over 13 amino acids. CDR1 is SNHLY and CDR2 is FYNNEI in the germline V gene. CDR3 amino acids: CASIQGADTEAFF. CDR3 sequence (DNA): TGTGCCAGCATCCAGGGGGCGGACACTGAAGCTTTCTTT.

The chain carries TRBV1 and TRBJ2-7; the table's D gene call, TRBD2, was not cross checked with the DNA. TRBV1 is shown as a pseudogene. CDR3 length: 15 residues. The DNA of the CDR3 is TGCACCAGCAGCCAAACCAGCGGGCCCTCCTACGAGCAGTACTTC. It is translated as CTSSQTSGPSYEQYF.

The rearrangement links TRBV9 to TRBJ1-2; 7 bases are a match to TRBD1. The CDR3 has 12 residues. Per germline, CDR1 SGDLS and CDR2 YYNGEE. V lost 3 bases, J lost 8 bases, and 4 bases stayed unmatched. CDR3 coding DNA: TGTGCCAGCAGCGCCGACAGGGTCGGCTACACCTTC. Its translation is CASSADRVGYTF.

The chain joins TRBV5-1 to TRBJ2-2; 7 bases agree with TRBD2. CDR1 and CDR2 from the germline V gene are SGHRS and YFSETQ. V dropped 0 bases and J dropped 2; count of bases not matched to a gene: 1. The CDR3 has 15 residues. The CDR3 DNA reads as TGCGCCAGCAGCTTGGGAGCGGGAAACACCGGGGAGCTGTTTTTT. Its protein product is CASSLGAGNTGELFF.

The rearrangement uses TRBV28 and TRBJ2-3, with D possibly matching TRBD2 (6 bases). CDR1 MDHEN and CDR2 SYDVKM come from the germline V gene. The CDR3 length is 15 residues. The V and J ends lost 6 bases and 3 bases respectively, with 16 bases between them. CDR3 nucleotide sequence: TGTGCCAGCAGCTCCGGGACTGGGCATACAGATACGCAGTATTTT. Translated, it gives CASSSGTGHTDTQYF. Full variable domain (outside the CDR3, taken from reference TRBV28 and TRBJ2-3): DVKVTQSSRYLVKRTGEKVFLECVQDMDHENMFWYRQDPGLGLRLIYFSYDVKMKEKGDIPEGYSVSREKKERFSLILESASTNQTSMYLCASSSGTGHTDTQYFGPGTRLTVL.

The J gene is TRBJ1-5, the V gene TRBV28, with 9 bases aligning to TRBD1. Germline V gene lookup returns CDR1 MDHEN and CDR2 SYDVKM. The CDR3 extends over 13 amino acids. Trimming removed 8 bases from V and 4 bases from J; junction bases left unmatched: 3. CDR3 bases: TGTGCCAGCCAGGACAGGGGAAATCAGCCCCAGCATTTT. Protein product: CASQDRGNQPQHF. The variable domain in full, completed from reference TRBV28 and TRBJ1-5, reads DVKVTQSSRYLVKRTGEKVFLECVQDMDHENMFWYRQDPGLGLRLIYFSYDVKMKEKGDIPEGYSVSREKKERFSLILESASTNQTSMYLCASQDRGNQPQHFGDGTRLSIL.